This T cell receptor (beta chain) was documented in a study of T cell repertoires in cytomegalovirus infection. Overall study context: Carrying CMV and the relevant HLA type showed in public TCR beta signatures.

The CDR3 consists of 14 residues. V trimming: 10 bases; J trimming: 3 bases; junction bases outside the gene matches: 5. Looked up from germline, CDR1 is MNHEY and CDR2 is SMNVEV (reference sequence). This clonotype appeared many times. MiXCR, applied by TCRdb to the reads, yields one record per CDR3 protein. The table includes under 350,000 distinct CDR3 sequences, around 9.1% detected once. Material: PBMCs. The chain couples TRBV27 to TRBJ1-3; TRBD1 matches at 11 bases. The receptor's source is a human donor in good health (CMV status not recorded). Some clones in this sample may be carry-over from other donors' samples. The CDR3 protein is CATGQGAFGNTIYF. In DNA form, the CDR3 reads TGTGCCACCGGACAGGGGGCCTTTGGAAACACCATATATTTT.